Presented here are 30 T cell receptor beta chains from one specimen sequenced in a study of beta chain features in type 1 diabetes. Study-level findings and limits: Type 1 diabetes patients had TCRB CDR3s that were shorter (moderately but significantly so) in all four CD4+ subsets.

Sequenced material consisted of expressed TCRB transcripts (all of the isolated RNA was reverse transcribed). This table comes from immunoSEQ multiplex PCR, and its TCRdb copy is limited to in-frame clones, with some not included. The sample lists some 290,000 clones, less than 30% occurring once. Their antigens are not known. Sequencing was done on a sample of naive CD4+ T cells from blood. The receptors come from a woman between 25 and 40 years old with type 1 diabetes.

This chain links TRBV7-3 with TRBJ2-7; 12 nucleotides align to TRBD1. Unmatched junction bases numbered 5, after V lost 5 bases and J lost 3 bases. Germline loops: CDR1 SGHTA, CDR2 FQGTGA. This CDR3 is 15 amino acids long. The CDR3 sequence is CASSLGTGGVYEQYF. The CDR3 DNA is TGTGCCAGCAGCCTCGGGACAGGGGGCGTCTACGAGCAGTACTTC.

This clone was counted a few times. The gene calls are TRBV30 and TRBJ2-5; 8 bases match TRBD2. Germline-derived CDR1 and CDR2 are GTSNPN and SVGIG (reference sequence). V lost 1 base to trimming and J lost 0 bases; unmatched junction nucleotides: 10. The CDR3 spans 17 residues. The CDR3 is CAWSGEAGATYQETQYF. DNA of the CDR3: TGTGCCTGGAGTGGAGAAGCGGGAGCGACATACCAAGAGACCCAGTACTTC.

In DNA form, the CDR3 reads TGCGCCAGCAGCTTTGTTGCGGGCCCTGGGGACGAGCAGTACTTC. Residues: CASSFVAGPGDEQYF. The V gene is TRBV5-1, the J gene TRBJ2-7; weak D call: TRBD2 (5 bases). Per germline, CDR1 SGHRS and CDR2 YFSETQ. The ends were cut back, 2 bases at V and 5 bases at J, with 17 bases in the middle. The CDR3 sequence is 15 residues long.

This clone has a handful of counts. J is TRBJ1-1 and V is TRBV5-1; no clear D. The germline CDR1 and CDR2 sequences are SGHRS and YFSETQ. The CDR3 has 14 amino acids. V was shortened by 1 base and J by 5 bases, with 12 bases between the two germline ends. Here the CDR3 DNA reads TGCGCCAGCAGCTTGATCCGGGAAGGGACTGAAGCTTTCTTT. The encoded protein is CASSLIREGTEAFF.

This clone occurred once. CDR3 region: CASSPRLAPSTDTQYF. The CDR3 DNA follows: TGTGCCAGCAGCCCGAGACTAGCGCCAAGCACAGATACGCAGTATTTT. The V and J genes are TRBV9 and TRBJ2-3, with 8 nucleotides matching TRBD2. Germline CDR1 and CDR2: SGDLS and YYNGEE. The length of the CDR3 is 16 residues. Trimming removed 4 bases from V and 0 bases from J; junction bases left unmatched: 7.

Of note for this clone: One end of the junction does not line up with germline, which may come from a read error. The chain couples TRBV4-2 to TRBJ2-2; perhaps TRBD1 as D (6 bases). The CDR3 extends over 16 amino acids. The germline V gene encodes CDR1 LGHNA and CDR2 YNFKEQ. DNA of the CDR3: TGTACCAGCAGCCCTTGGACAGTATCGAACACCGGGGAGCTGTTTTTT. Translation: CTSSPWTVSNTGELFF.

The chain uses TRBV29-1 and TRBJ1-1, with unresolved D. The CDR3 has 15 amino acids. V was pared by 8 bases and J by 0 bases, with 19 bases between. CDR1 is SQVTM and CDR2 is ANQGSEA in the germline V gene. Written as DNA, the CDR3 is TGCAGCTCTGACACGCAAAACATGATGAACACTGAAGCTTTCTTT. It is translated as CSSDTQNMMNTEAFF.

This clone was observed a handful of times. The rearrangement joins TRBV29-1 to TRBJ2-1; D is uncertain. The V and J ends lost 6 bases and 1 base respectively, with 16 bases between them. The CDR3 contains 15 residues. CDR1 is SQVTM, CDR2 ANQGSEA, per germline. CDR3 sequence reads: CSVPPFALSYNEQFF. The CDR3 coding sequence is TGCAGCGTGCCCCCTTTTGCGCTATCCTACAATGAGCAGTTCTTC.

V and J are TRBV13 and TRBJ2-1; D might be TRBD2 (5 bases). The CDR3 is 16 amino acids. V was shortened by 5 bases and J by 4 bases, with 18 bases between the two germline ends. Looked up from germline, CDR1 is PRHDT and CDR2 is FYEKMQ (reference sequence). Here the CDR3 DNA reads TGTGCCAGCAGCCCAGCGGCGGAGAGGGCTTACAATGAGCAGTTCTTC. Its protein product is CASSPAAERAYNEQFF.

The CDR3 loop reads CASSVGGFSYGYTF. CDR3 coding DNA: TGTGCCAGCAGCGTGGGGGGTTTTAGTTATGGCTACACCTTC. This chain joins TRBV9 and TRBJ1-2, with D maybe TRBD1 (5 bases). Trimming cost V 2 bases and J 5 bases, with 13 bases left between them. Germline V gives CDR1 SGDLS, CDR2 YYNGEE. The CDR3 extends over 14 amino acids.

The CDR3: CASSPGTSEETQYF. The CDR3 nucleotides read TGTGCCAGCTCACCAGGGACTAGCGAAGAGACCCAGTACTTC. This sequence joins TRBV18 and TRBJ2-5; 10 positions match TRBD2. The V segment lost 2 bases and the J segment 3 bases; nucleotides outside the gene matches: 0. This CDR3 comprises 14 residues. Germline V gene sequence: CDR1 KGHSH, CDR2 LQKENI.

V gene TRBV5-1 combines with J gene TRBJ1-5, with 9 bases fitting TRBD1. V gave up 0 bases and J gave up 4 bases; unmatched junction bases: 2. Germline loops: CDR1 SGHRS, CDR2 YFSETQ. The CDR3 runs to 15 residues. DNA for the CDR3: TGCGCCAGCAGCTTGGCGGGACAGGGAAATCAGCCCCAGCATTTT. It yields the protein CASSLAGQGNQPQHF.

This clone was observed a few times. This sequence joins TRBV5-4 and TRBJ2-7; TRBD2 matches at 8 bases. The CDR3 runs to 17 residues. The V gene's germline CDR1 is SGHNT and CDR2 YYREEE (reference sequence). Unmatched junction bases numbered 11, after V lost 1 base and J lost 2 bases. The CDR3 DNA reads as TGTGCCAGCAGCTTGCCCCTTGGTGGTAGCGGGACCTACGAGCAGTACTTC. This codes for CASSLPLGGSGTYEQYF.

This clone was detected a few times. J is TRBJ2-1 and V is TRBV19; TRBD2 matches at 9 bases. Germline CDR1 is LNHDA and CDR2 is SQIVND (reference sequence). This CDR3 region has 15 residues. V lost 6 bases, J lost 4 bases, and 7 bases stayed unmatched. The CDR3 here is CASREYSGSYNEQFF. DNA for the CDR3: TGTGCCAGTAGAGAGTATAGCGGGAGTTACAATGAGCAGTTCTTC.

The CDR3 loop is CAWSVLRGYTGELFF. CDR3 nucleotides: TGTGCCTGGAGTGTCCTCAGGGGGTATACCGGGGAGCTGTTTTTT. This rearrangement joins TRBV30 to TRBJ2-2; 7 bases map to TRBD1. Germline V CDR1 and CDR2: GTSNPN, SVGIG (reference sequence). With V trimmed by 0 bases and J by 5 bases, 6 bases remained unmatched. This CDR3 contains 15 residues.

This clone appeared a few times. Other DNA sequences in the same sample also yield this CDR3. This chain connects TRBV18 to TRBJ1-5, with D unclear. CDR1 KGHSH and CDR2 LQKENI come from the germline V gene. This CDR3 comprises 13 residues. V was shortened by 3 bases and J by 6 bases, with 9 bases between the two germline ends. The CDR3 region has the DNA TGTGCCAGCTCACCCGGCTCGGGTCAGCCCCAGCATTTT. It yields the protein CASSPGSGQPQHF. The whole variable domain, filled in from reference TRBV18 and TRBJ1-5, reads NAGVMQNPRHLVRRRGQEARLRCSPMKGHSHVYWYRQLPEEGLKFMVYLQKENIIDESGMPKERFSAEFPKEGPSILRIQQVVRGDSAAYFCASSPGSGQPQHFGDGTRLSIL.

This chain uses TRBV5-1 with TRBJ2-7, with TRBD2 matching 8 bases. Germline CDR1 reads SGHRS; CDR2 reads YFSETQ. The V gene end was trimmed by 7 bases and the J gene end by 2 bases; junction bases not matched to a gene: 5. This CDR3 region has 13 residues. The CDR3 loop reads CASRSGSPYEQYF. The CDR3 DNA sequence: TGCGCCAGCCGGAGCGGGAGTCCCTACGAGCAGTACTTC.

The CDR3, as DNA: TGTGCCAACTTTGAGACAGGGATCACTGAAGCTTTCTTT. Its protein product is CANFETGITEAFF. The chain has TRBV7-2 and TRBJ1-1, with 7 bases lining up with TRBD1. The CDR3 runs to 13 residues. After removal of 10 bases from V and 4 bases from J, the junction contained 9 bases not matched to a gene. CDR1 and CDR2 (germline): SGHTA, FQGNSA.

This clone was seen only a few times. V usage is TRBV9 and J usage is TRBJ1-4; D is unclear. The CDR3 sequence is 14 residues long. CDR1 is SGDLS, CDR2 YYNGEE, per germline. The ends were cut back, 3 bases at V and 7 bases at J, with 13 bases in the middle. The CDR3 DNA follows: TGTGCCAGCAGCGGGAGAGGATTTAGTGAAAAACTGTTTTTT. It yields the protein CASSGRGFSEKLFF. Full variable domain (missing parts from reference TRBV9 and TRBJ1-4): DSGVTQTPKHLITATGQRVTLRCSPRSGDLSVYWYQQSLDQGLQFLIQYYNGEERAKGNILERFSAQQFPDLHSELNLSSLELGDSALYFCASSGRGFSEKLFFGSGTQLSVL.

The chain combines TRBV13 with TRBJ2-3, with D hard to call. This CDR3 comprises 14 residues. Germline CDR1 PRHDT, CDR2 FYEKMQ (reference sequence). The V end was cut by 5 bases, the J end by 0 bases, with 9 bases between. The CDR3 sequence: CASSPYGSTDTQYF. In DNA, the CDR3 is TGTGCCAGCAGCCCCTACGGGAGCACAGATACGCAGTATTTT.

The V and J genes are TRBV7-9 and TRBJ1-5, with D perhaps matching TRBD1 (5 bases). CDR3 length: 16 residues. The germline gives CDR1 SEHNR, CDR2 FQNEAQ (reference sequence). The V gene lost 5 bases and the J gene lost 2 bases, with 16 bases spanning the gap. The CDR3 region is CASSGSGSVGNQPQHF. The CDR3 DNA sequence: TGTGCCAGCAGCGGGTCAGGGTCCGTGGGCAATCAGCCCCAGCATTTT.

The chain links TRBV30 to TRBJ2-1; 7 bases match TRBD1. Germline V gene sequence: CDR1 GTSNPN, CDR2 SVGIG (reference sequence). V trimming: 0 bases; J trimming: 6 bases; junction bases outside the gene matches: 2. The CDR3 consists of 13 residues. Written as DNA, the CDR3 is TGTGCCTGGAGTGTCGCAGGGGGCAATGAGCAGTTCTTC. Translating gives CAWSVAGGNEQFF.

This clone was seen a few times. The chain is built from TRBV5-4 and TRBJ2-5; D unclear. CDR3 size: 14 residues. The V end was cut by 2 bases, the J end by 4 bases, with 12 bases between. The V gene's germline CDR1 is SGHNT and CDR2 YYREEE (reference sequence). For the CDR3, the DNA is TGTGCCAGCAGCTTACAGTCACCGACAGAGACCCAGTACTTC. Translating it yields CASSLQSPTETQYF.

The chain uses TRBV4-1 and TRBJ2-1, with 8 bases aligning to TRBD2. The CDR3 runs 16 residues. Trimming cost V 6 bases and J 8 bases; bases outside gene matches: 15. CDR1 and CDR2 (germline): MGHRA, YSYEKL. Here the CDR3 reads CASSGAGDVVRHEQFF. CDR3 nucleotides: TGCGCCAGCAGTGGAGCGGGAGACGTAGTCCGGCATGAGCAGTTCTTC.

The genes are TRBV5-4 and TRBJ2-5; 14 nucleotides agree with TRBD2. V lost 4 bases, J lost 7 bases, and 3 bases stayed unmatched. The CDR3 has 14 amino acids. The V gene's germline CDR1 is SGHNT and CDR2 YYREEE (reference sequence). The CDR3 here is CASSPGLAGVTQYF. As DNA, the CDR3 is TGTGCCAGCAGCCCGGGACTAGCGGGAGTGACCCAGTACTTC.

The DNA for the CDR3 is TGTGCCAGCAGACGAGTTACTAGCACAGATACGCAGTATTTT. Protein product: CASRRVTSTDTQYF. This chain connects TRBV2 to TRBJ2-3; D unresolved. CDR1 and CDR2 (germline): SNHLY, FYNNEI. The CDR3 sequence is 14 residues long. V was cut by 6 bases and J by 0 bases, with 10 bases left in between.

This clone has more than one count but fewer than ten. The CDR3 spells CASGTSGTGEQFF. The CDR3 bases are TGTGCCAGTGGCACTAGCGGGACGGGTGAGCAGTTCTTC. The rearrangement links TRBV19 to TRBJ2-1; the match to TRBD2 covers 10 bases. This CDR3 spans 13 amino acids. Germline CDR1 and CDR2: LNHDA and SQIVND (reference sequence). V gave up 8 bases and J gave up 9 bases; unmatched junction bases: 7.

The chain joins TRBV23-1 to TRBJ2-7; TRBD1 matches 9 bases. TRBV23-1 counts as an open reading frame of uncertain function. The ends lost 0 bases at V and 6 bases at J; junction bases unmatched: 12. This CDR3 region has 17 residues. The CDR3 region has the DNA TGCGCCAGCAGTCAATCTCCCCCGGGACAGGGTCCCCTCGAGCAGTACTTC. Protein product: CASSQSPPGQGPLEQYF.

As to this clone: The germline gene is not matched at one end of the junction; a read error may be the cause. The rearrangement joins TRBV5-1 to TRBJ2-4; 14 nucleotides match TRBD2. Germline V CDR1 and CDR2: SGHRS, YFSETQ. The CDR3 covers 17 residues. The CDR3: CASSLEGLAGAQNIQYF. The DNA for the CDR3 is TGCGCCAGCAGCTTGGAGGGACTAGCGGGAGCCCAAAACATTCAGTACTTC.

A few counts support this clone. J is TRBJ2-3 and V is TRBV5-4; D is perhaps TRBD2 (5 bases). Trimming left V 4 bases short and J 2 bases short, with 17 bases between. The CDR3 is made up of 16 amino acids. In germline, CDR1 is SGHNT, CDR2 YYREEE (reference sequence). This CDR3 is CASSRGGSRSTDTQYF. CDR3 DNA sequence: TGTGCCAGCAGCCGCGGAGGCAGCAGGTCCACAGATACGCAGTATTTT. The full variable domain, in which reference TRBV5-4 and TRBJ2-3 provide the parts outside the CDR3, is ETGVTQSPTHLIKTRGQQVTLRCSSQSGHNTVSWYQQALGQGPQFIFQYYREEENGRGNFPPRFSGLQFPNYSSELNVNALELDDSALYLCASSRGGSRSTDTQYFGPGTRLTVL.